This TCR beta chain was identified during a study of T cells in Graves' hyperthyroidism and ophthalmopathy (dated by TCRdb to about 2019). In terms of the full investigation: Peripheral blood samples were taken at the time of initial diagnosis, prior to any treatment. A discovery cohort of fewer than 110 patients, roughly 45 with Graves' ophthalmopathy and 55 to 60 with stable Graves' hyperthyroidism, was used to find distinguishing TCR V-J signatures. An independent validation cohort of around 19 hyperthyroidism patients and 15 or so patients who later progressed to ophthalmopathy tested prospective prediction of ophthalmopathy. The 95 to 100 discovery patients were randomly divided into training and test sets at a 7:3 ratio. In several Graves' hyperthyroidism patients, the study also compared T-cell repertoires from thyroid tissue with T-cell repertoires from blood. Once sampling was done, hyperthyroidism patients were given methimazole at a starting dose of 30 mg daily, whereas ophthalmopathy patients were given high-dose intravenous methylprednisolone. According to the paper, TCR Vbeta CDR3 sequencing was carried out on some 140 peripheral blood samples, which came from about 45 ophthalmopathy, about 75 hyperthyroidism and approximately 17 progressor patients. Here is what the overall study found, with its caveats: Most expanded thyroid clonotypes (frequency above 0.001) were also detected in blood, suggesting blood repertoires may reflect thyroid immune responses. In validation, the model predicted progression to ophthalmopathy a median of roughly 6.1 months before onset, with over 55% sensitivity and roughly 72% specificity. Sample size was not statistically predetermined, and investigators were not blinded to group allocation. A model built on a 13 V-J signature distinguished ophthalmopathy from stable hyperthyroidism, reaching 85% to 90% sensitivity and under 84% specificity in cross-validation and 80%/75% in testing.

Graves' hyperthyroidism was defined as stable when no progression to ophthalmopathy occurred over 18 months of follow-up. Hyperthyroidism patients were newly diagnosed, with disease duration under 2 months, and aged 18 to 65 years. Any patient with an uncontrolled infection, another autoimmune disease, pregnancy or lactation was excluded. Diagnoses were established on the basis of clinical symptoms, serum thyroxine and TRAb, thyroid ultrasound, and orbital computed tomography. PBMCs were isolated from 10 ml of fresh peripheral blood by Ficoll-Paque density gradient centrifugation. Total RNA was extracted using Trizol reagent, and RNA quality was assessed on an Agilent 2100 Bioanalyzer. V has 2 bases trimmed and J has 0 bases trimmed; junction bases matching no gene number 6. Its CDR3 holds 16 amino acids, cysteine through phenylalanine. Just the 48-base CDR3 DNA is kept, in frame starting at base 1. In the germline V gene, CDR1 corresponds to MNHEY and CDR2 to SVGEGT.

Turning to this clonotype: Its specific antigen is unknown. There are no base qualities to consult, and no much larger clone falls within one base.

Amplification of TCR beta CDR3 regions was carried out from RNA transcripts. The TCR CDR3 was subjected to a first round of RT-PCR using the HTBI primer set and the Qiagen OneStep RT-PCR kit. Libraries were constructed in a second round of multiplex PCR, after which size selection and purification were carried out. Sequencing of the libraries was done on an Illumina HiSeq2000 using paired-end 100 bp reads. The original pipeline was this. SOAPnuke was used to process the raw data, removing reads that contained adapters or uncalled bases, had a mean Phred below 15, or lacked an exact match to the constant primer or identifier. High-quality paired reads were merged using COPE v1.2.5, and each unique nucleotide sequence was defined as a clonotype. MiTCR v1.1 was used to align the clonotypes against IMGT TRBV, TRBD and TRBJ reference segments. Analysis was restricted to V-J combinations with a frequency above 0.0001, which covered about 99% of repertoires. A TCS score was defined as the ratio between F50 (clonal expansion) and ExV (chaos), using BLOSUM62-based TCRdist between CDR3 peptides within each V-J. Welch's t-statistics and random forest reduced roughly 500 V-J features to 10 to 15, which were used in a naive Bayes classifier (R e1071). TCRdb redid the processing of the public reads, applying fastp at Q25 and MiXCR, and retained in-frame beta chains. Identical CDR3 proteins give one entry, which carries the most common genes and DNA. The V and J calls were not made by the authors but by TCRdb's processing. This sample lists about 710,000 distinct CDR3 sequences; 16% were detected once. 8.4% of the sample is taken by the ten largest.

This sequence was found in a man in his late teens or twenties with Graves' hyperthyroidism. The specimen was blood. The chain was built from TRBV6-2 or TRBV6-3 and TRBJ2-7, and 8 bases in between align with TRBD1. The DNA is TGTGCCAGCAGTTACAGCCCCGGGACAGGCTCCTACGAGCAGTACTTC. Translated, it reads CASSYSPGTGSYEQYF.